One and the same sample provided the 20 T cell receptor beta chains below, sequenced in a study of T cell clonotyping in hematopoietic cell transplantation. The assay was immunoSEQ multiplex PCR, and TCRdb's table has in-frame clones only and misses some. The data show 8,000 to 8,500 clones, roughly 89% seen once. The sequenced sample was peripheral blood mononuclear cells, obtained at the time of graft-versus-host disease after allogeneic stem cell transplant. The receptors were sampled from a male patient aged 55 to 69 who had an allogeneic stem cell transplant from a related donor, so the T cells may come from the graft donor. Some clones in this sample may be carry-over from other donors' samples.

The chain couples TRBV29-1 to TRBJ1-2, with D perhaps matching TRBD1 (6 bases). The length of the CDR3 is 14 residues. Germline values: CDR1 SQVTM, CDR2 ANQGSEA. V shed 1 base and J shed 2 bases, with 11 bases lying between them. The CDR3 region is CSVEGTGTNYGYTF. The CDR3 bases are TGCAGCGTTGAAGGTACCGGGACAAACTATGGCTACACCTTC.

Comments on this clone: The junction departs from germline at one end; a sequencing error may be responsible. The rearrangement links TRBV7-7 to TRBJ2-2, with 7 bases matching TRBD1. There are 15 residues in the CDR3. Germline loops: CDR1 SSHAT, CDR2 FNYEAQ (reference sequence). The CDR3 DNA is TGTGCTAGCAGCTCCACCCAGGGGGTCACCGGGGAGCTGTTTTTT. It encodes CASSSTQGVTGELFF.

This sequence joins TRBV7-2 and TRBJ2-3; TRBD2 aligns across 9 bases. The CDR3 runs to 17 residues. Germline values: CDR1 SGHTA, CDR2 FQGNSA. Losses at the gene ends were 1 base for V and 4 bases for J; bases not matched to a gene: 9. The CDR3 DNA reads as TGTGCCAGCAGCTTAGTGGGTTCGCGGGGGGGGGCAGATACGCAGTATTTT. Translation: CASSLVGSRGGADTQYF.

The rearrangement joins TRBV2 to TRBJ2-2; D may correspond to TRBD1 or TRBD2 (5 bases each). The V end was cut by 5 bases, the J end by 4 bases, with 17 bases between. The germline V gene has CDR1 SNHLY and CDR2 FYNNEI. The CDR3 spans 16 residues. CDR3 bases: TGTGCCAGCAGTACTGGTGGGGGTGAGGTCACCGGGGAGCTGTTTTTT. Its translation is CASSTGGGEVTGELFF. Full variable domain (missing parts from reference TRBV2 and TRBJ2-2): EPEVTQTPSHQVTQMGQEVILRCVPISNHLYFYWYRQILGQKVEFLVSFYNNEISEKSEIFDDQFSVERPDGSNFTLKIRSTKLEDSAMYFCASSTGGGEVTGELFFGEGSRLTVL.

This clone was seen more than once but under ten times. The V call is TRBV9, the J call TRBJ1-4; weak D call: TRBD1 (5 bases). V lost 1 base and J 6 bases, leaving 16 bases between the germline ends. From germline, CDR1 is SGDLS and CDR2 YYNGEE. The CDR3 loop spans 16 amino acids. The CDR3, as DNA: TGTGCCAGCAGCGTAAGTGGTGGGACCCCAGATGAAAAACTGTTTTTT. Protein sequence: CASSVSGGTPDEKLFF.

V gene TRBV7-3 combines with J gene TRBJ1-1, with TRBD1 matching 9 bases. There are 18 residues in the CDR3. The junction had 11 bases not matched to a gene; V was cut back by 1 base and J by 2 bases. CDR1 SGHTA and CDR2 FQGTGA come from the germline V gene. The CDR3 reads CASSLRGGTGLLNTEAFF. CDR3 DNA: TGTGCCAGCAGCTTAAGGGGGGGGACAGGGCTACTTAACACTGAAGCTTTCTTT.

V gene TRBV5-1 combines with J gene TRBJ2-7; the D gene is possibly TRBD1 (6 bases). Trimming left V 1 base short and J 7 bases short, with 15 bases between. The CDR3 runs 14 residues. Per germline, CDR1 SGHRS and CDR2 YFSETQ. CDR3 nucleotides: TGCGCCAGCAGCTTGCCCCAACAGGGTAGGGAGCAGTACTTC. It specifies CASSLPQQGREQYF.

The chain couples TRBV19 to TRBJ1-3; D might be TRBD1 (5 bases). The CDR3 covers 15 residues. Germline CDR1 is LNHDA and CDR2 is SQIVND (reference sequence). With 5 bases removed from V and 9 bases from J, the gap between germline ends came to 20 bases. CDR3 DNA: TGTGCCAGTAGTTCCCAAGCAGGGTGGGGGAGCACCATATATTTT. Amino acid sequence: CASSSQAGWGSTIYF. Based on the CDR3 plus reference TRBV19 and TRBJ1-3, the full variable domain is DGGITQSPKYLFRKEGQNVTLSCEQNLNHDAMYWYRQDPGQGLRLIYYSQIVNDFQKGDIAEGYSVSREKKESFPLTVTSAQKNPTAFYLCASSSQAGWGSTIYFGEGSWLTVV.

This CDR3 reads CAWSEGQLNSPLHF. CDR3 DNA: TGTGCCTGGAGCGAGGGACAGCTTAATTCACCCCTCCACTTT. V gene TRBV30 combines with J gene TRBJ1-6, with 7 bases matching TRBD1. Germline V lookup: CDR1 GTSNPN, CDR2 SVGIG (reference sequence). J lost 6 bases, V lost 3 bases, and 5 bases had no gene match. The CDR3 totals 14 residues.

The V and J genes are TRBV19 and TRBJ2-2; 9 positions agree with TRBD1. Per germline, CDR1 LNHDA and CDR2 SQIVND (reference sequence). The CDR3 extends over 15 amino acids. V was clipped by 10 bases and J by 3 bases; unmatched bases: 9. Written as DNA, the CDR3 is TGTGCCACTTCAGGGAGGGACAGGGACACCGGGGAGCTGTTTTTT. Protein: CATSGRDRDTGELFF.

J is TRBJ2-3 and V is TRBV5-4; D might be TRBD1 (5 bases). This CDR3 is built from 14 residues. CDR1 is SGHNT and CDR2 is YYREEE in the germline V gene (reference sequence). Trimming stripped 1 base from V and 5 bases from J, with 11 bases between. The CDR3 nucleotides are TGTGCCAGCAGCTTGAGGGGTGGTGTAGATACGCAGTATTTT. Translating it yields CASSLRGGVDTQYF.

CDR3 protein: CASRTNGRPNGYGYTF. For the CDR3, the DNA is TGTGCCAGCAGGACAAACGGTCGGCCCAACGGCTATGGCTACACCTTC. The V and J genes are TRBV27 and TRBJ1-2, with D unresolved. This CDR3 is built from 16 residues. V lost 6 bases, J lost 4 bases, and 21 bases lay in between. The germline V gene encodes CDR1 MNHEY and CDR2 SMNVEV (reference sequence).

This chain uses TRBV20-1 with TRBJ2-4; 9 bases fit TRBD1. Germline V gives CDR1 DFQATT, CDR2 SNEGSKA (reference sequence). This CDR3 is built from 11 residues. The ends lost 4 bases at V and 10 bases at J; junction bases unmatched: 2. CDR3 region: CSAMTGGIQYF. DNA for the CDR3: TGCAGTGCTATGACAGGGGGAATTCAGTACTTC.

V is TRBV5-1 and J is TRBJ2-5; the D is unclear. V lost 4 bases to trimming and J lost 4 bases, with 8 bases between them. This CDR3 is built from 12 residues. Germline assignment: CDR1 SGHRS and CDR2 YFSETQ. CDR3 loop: CASSIRTETQYF. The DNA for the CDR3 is TGCGCCAGCAGCATACGAACAGAGACCCAGTACTTC.

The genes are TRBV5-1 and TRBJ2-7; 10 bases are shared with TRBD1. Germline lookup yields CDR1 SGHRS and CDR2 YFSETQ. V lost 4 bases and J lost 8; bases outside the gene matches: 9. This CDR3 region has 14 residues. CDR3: CASSQGQGISQQYF. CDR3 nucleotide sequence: TGCGCCAGCAGCCAGGGACAGGGGATTTCCCAGCAGTACTTC.

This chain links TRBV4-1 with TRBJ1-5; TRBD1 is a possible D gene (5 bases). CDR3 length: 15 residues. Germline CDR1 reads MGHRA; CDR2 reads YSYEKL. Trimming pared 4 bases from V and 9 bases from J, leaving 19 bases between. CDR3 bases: TGCGCCAGCAGCCCTAACGTGGCTAGCAGGGCGCCCCAGCATTTT. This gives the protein CASSPNVASRAPQHF.

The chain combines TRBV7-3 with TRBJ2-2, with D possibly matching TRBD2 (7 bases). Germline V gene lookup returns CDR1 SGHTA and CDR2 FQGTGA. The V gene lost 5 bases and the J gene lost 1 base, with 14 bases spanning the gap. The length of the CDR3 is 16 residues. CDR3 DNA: TGTGCCAGCAGCGCCGCGGGGGCCCAGAACACCGGGGAGCTGTTTTTT. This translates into CASSAAGAQNTGELFF.

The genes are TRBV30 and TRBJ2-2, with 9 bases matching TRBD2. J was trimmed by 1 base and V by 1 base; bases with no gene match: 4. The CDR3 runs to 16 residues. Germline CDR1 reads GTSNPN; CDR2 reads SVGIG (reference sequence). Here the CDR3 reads CAWSGLAGRNTGELFF. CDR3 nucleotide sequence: TGTGCCTGGAGTGGGCTAGCGGGGCGGAACACCGGGGAGCTGTTTTTT.

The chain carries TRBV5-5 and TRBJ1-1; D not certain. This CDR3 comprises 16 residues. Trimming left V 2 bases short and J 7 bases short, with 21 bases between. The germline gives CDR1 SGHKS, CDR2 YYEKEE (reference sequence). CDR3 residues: CASSLPSGTGNGEAFF. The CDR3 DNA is TGTGCCAGCAGCTTACCCAGCGGTACGGGTAACGGTGAAGCTTTCTTT.

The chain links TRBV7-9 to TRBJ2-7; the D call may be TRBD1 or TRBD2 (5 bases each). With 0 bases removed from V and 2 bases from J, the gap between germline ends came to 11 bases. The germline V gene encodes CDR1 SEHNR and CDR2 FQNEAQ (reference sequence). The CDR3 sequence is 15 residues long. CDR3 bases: TGTGCCAGCAGCTTAGCGGGGGTGGGACCCTACGAGCAGTACTTC. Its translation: CASSLAGVGPYEQYF.